The T cell receptor beta chain under discussion was sequenced for a study of cytomegalovirus exposure and HLA in healthy donors. Trimming removed 4 bases from V and 0 bases from J; junction bases left unmatched: 5. The CDR3 loop spans 15 amino acids. CDR1 SQVTM and CDR2 ANQGSEA come from the germline V gene. In regard to this clone: Its antigen is still unknown.

Use of 60 Vbeta and 13 Jbeta primers characterized the PCR. Repertoires were generated with immunoSEQ multiplex PCR, while TCRdb's copy carries only in-frame clones and drops some. The data hold around 80,000 clones, with about 75% observed a single time. General study results and limits: In a later analysis, donors in an Asian-associated ancestry cluster reportedly had fewer N-insertions in productive TCRs than the cohort mean.

The source material was PBMCs. J is TRBJ2-1 and V is TRBV29-1; 8 bases match TRBD2. This TCR came from a female donor in good health and CMV-seronegative. This chain's CDR3 is CSVVLAVSSYNEQFF. CDR3 coding DNA: TGCAGCGTTGTACTAGCGGTTAGCTCCTACAATGAGCAGTTCTTC.